Below are 21 T cell receptor beta chains sequenced from a single sample in a study of cytomegalovirus exposure and HLA in healthy donors (dated by TCRdb to about 2017). Libraries were made using the immunoSEQ multiplex PCR assay. A mixture of 60 forward primers for TCR Vbeta segments and 13 reverse primers for TCR Jbeta segments was used in the multiplex PCR. TCRdb took over this immuneACCESS table, retaining in-frame rearrangements with V and J assigned. Such tables are incomplete; in checked studies, under half of the missing clones stem from an unresolved V gene, and the remainder is unexplained. Across this sample there are hundreds of thousands of clones, with over 65% seen only once. Of the sample, approximately 0.6% falls within the top ten clones. Source material: PBMCs. All receptors come from a man between 18 and 29 years old in good health and CMV-seronegative.

This rearrangement joins TRBV7-9 to TRBJ2-7; D gene unclear. The V end lost 5 bases, the J end lost 5 bases, and 16 bases lay between the germline ends. CDR3 size: 14 residues. The germline V gene encodes CDR1 SEHNR and CDR2 FQNEAQ (reference sequence). The CDR3 DNA reads TGTGCCAGCAGCCCCAAACGCACAGTGGACGAGCAGTACTTC. It is translated as CASSPKRTVDEQYF.

This chain uses TRBV25-1 with TRBJ2-1; possibly TRBD1 for D (5 bases). CDR1 MGHDK and CDR2 SYGVNS come from the germline V gene. Trimming cost V 4 bases and J 0 bases, with 7 bases left between them. There are 14 residues in the CDR3. The CDR3 here is CASSVQGSYNEQFF. The CDR3 DNA reads as TGTGCCAGCAGTGTCCAGGGCTCCTACAATGAGCAGTTCTTC.

The chain joins TRBV7-3 to TRBJ2-7; 11 bases agree with TRBD2. This CDR3 spans 16 amino acids. Germline values: CDR1 SGHTA, CDR2 FQGTGA. V lost 5 bases, J lost 4 bases, and 10 bases stayed unmatched. CDR3 loop: CASSPSTSGMVYEQYF. The DNA for the CDR3 is TGTGCCAGCAGCCCCTCGACTAGCGGGATGGTTTACGAGCAGTACTTC. Drawing the rest from reference TRBV7-3 and TRBJ2-7, the complete variable domain is GAGVSQTPSNKVTEKGKYVELRCDPISGHTALYWYRQSLGQGPEFLIYFQGTGAADDSGLPNDRFFAVRPEGSVSTLKIQRTERGDSAVYLCASSPSTSGMVYEQYFGPGTRLTVT.

The gene calls are TRBV11-1 and TRBJ2-7, with D possibly TRBD2 on 7 matching bases. Between the trimmed V and J ends, which lost 2 bases and 3 bases, there was a span of 14 bases. This CDR3 has 15 amino acids. CDR1 is SGHAT and CDR2 is FQDESV in the germline V gene (reference sequence). The CDR3 sequence is CASSLKGGSFYEQYF. The CDR3 DNA is TGTGCCAGCAGCTTAAAGGGGGGGTCGTTCTACGAGCAGTACTTC.

In its sample, this clone was seen once. The genes are TRBV10-3 and TRBJ2-1; TRBD2 aligns across 10 bases. This CDR3 comprises 16 residues. V lost 0 bases and J lost 5; bases outside the gene matches: 4. Germline CDR1 ENHRY, CDR2 SYGVKD. The CDR3 protein is CAISESTSGWHNEQFF. DNA for the CDR3: TGTGCCATCAGTGAGTCGACTAGCGGGTGGCACAATGAGCAGTTCTTC.

J is TRBJ2-7 and V is TRBV13; D call uncertain. Germline CDR1 is PRHDT and CDR2 is FYEKMQ (reference sequence). V lost 5 bases and J 3 bases, leaving 5 bases between the germline ends. The length of the CDR3 is 11 residues. The CDR3 region is CASSTYYEQYF. For the CDR3, the DNA is TGTGCCAGCAGCACCTACTACGAGCAGTACTTC.

This clone turned up a few times. V and J are TRBV5-1 and TRBJ2-1; 8 bases are shared with TRBD1. The germline gives CDR1 SGHRS, CDR2 YFSETQ. This CDR3 region has 16 residues. V shed 1 base and J 1 base; nucleotides not matched to a gene: 4. CDR3 nucleotides: TGCGCCAGCAGCTTGACTAGGACAGGGTCCTACAATGAGCAGTTCTTC. It is translated as CASSLTRTGSYNEQFF. The whole variable domain, filled in from reference TRBV5-1 and TRBJ2-1, reads KAGVTQTPRYLIKTRGQQVTLSCSPISGHRSVSWYQQTPGQGLQFLFEYFSETQRNKGNFPGRFSGRQFSNSRSEMNVSTLELGDSALYLCASSLTRTGSYNEQFFGPGTRLTVL.

The V call is TRBV15, the J call TRBJ1-5; D gene ambiguous. Trimming took 1 base from V and 6 from J, leaving 13 bases between them. Germline V gene sequence: CDR1 LNHNV, CDR2 YYDKDF (reference sequence). CDR3 length: 15 amino acids. CDR3 bases: TGTGCCACCAGCAGAGTAGCTGGGTATATTCAGCCCCAGCATTTT. It codes for CATSRVAGYIQPQHF.

V gene TRBV6-1 combines with J gene TRBJ1-2; D gene ambiguous. The V end lost 2 bases, the J end lost 4 bases, and 8 bases lay between the germline ends. CDR1 is MNHNS, CDR2 SASEGT, per germline. The CDR3 runs 13 residues. The CDR3 DNA reads TGTGCCAGCAGTGAACAGGTTGGCTATGGCTACACCTTC. It translates to CASSEQVGYGYTF.

The gene calls are TRBV27 and TRBJ2-3; D ambiguous. CDR3 length equals 12 residues. Germline V lookup: CDR1 MNHEY, CDR2 SMNVEV (reference sequence). V lost 5 bases, J lost 6 bases, and 9 bases lay in between. The CDR3 spells CASSPGSDTQYF. Here the CDR3 DNA reads TGTGCCAGCAGTCCCGGGTCGGATACGCAGTATTTT.

J is TRBJ2-2 and V is TRBV6-5; 7 nucleotides align to TRBD2. CDR1 and CDR2 (germline): MNHEY, SVGAGI. J gave up 4 bases and V 6 bases, and 5 bases lay outside the gene matches. The CDR3 is 14 amino acids. DNA for the CDR3: TGTGCCAGCAGGCAAGCGGGAACCACCGGGGAGCTGTTTTTT. The encoded protein is CASRQAGTTGELFF.

The chain links TRBV7-9 to TRBJ2-7, with TRBD1 matching over 8 bases. Germline CDR1 reads SEHNR; CDR2 reads FQNEAQ (reference sequence). The CDR3 length is 15 residues. J lost 0 bases, V lost 5 bases, and 6 bases had no gene match. CDR3 region: CASSLRTGSSYEQYF. The DNA for the CDR3 is TGTGCCAGCAGCCTGCGGACAGGGAGCTCCTACGAGCAGTACTTC.

The chain is built from TRBV28 and TRBJ2-2; D remains ambiguous. The CDR3 has 13 residues. The V gene lost 9 bases and the J gene lost 4 bases, with 12 bases spanning the gap. Germline V gene sequence: CDR1 MDHEN, CDR2 SYDVKM. The CDR3, as DNA: TGTGCCAGTTCCTCGTCGGGCACCGGGGAGCTGTTTTTT. This gives the protein CASSSSGTGELFF.

The chain links TRBV18 to TRBJ2-7; TRBD2 is a possible D gene (5 bases). The CDR3 loop spans 15 amino acids. Trimming left V 1 base short and J 6 bases short, with 16 bases between. The V gene's germline CDR1 is KGHSH and CDR2 LQKENI. In DNA form, the CDR3 reads TGTGCCAGCTCACCACAACCGCAGGCTGGGAGCGAGCAGTACTTC. Translated: CASSPQPQAGSEQYF.

The V call is TRBV18, the J call TRBJ1-2; 9 bases agree with TRBD1. The CDR3 totals 13 residues. Germline V gene sequence: CDR1 KGHSH, CDR2 LQKENI. The trim removed 4 bases at V and 7 bases at J, leaving 4 bases unmatched. CDR3 in amino acids: CASSRTGGSGYTF. Here the CDR3 DNA reads TGTGCCAGCTCACGAACAGGGGGCTCTGGCTACACCTTC.

This chain joins TRBV28 and TRBJ2-1; no firm D call. The CDR3 is made up of 12 amino acids. Germline loops: CDR1 MDHEN, CDR2 SYDVKM. The V end was cut by 1 base, the J end by 13 bases, with 11 bases between. In DNA form, the CDR3 reads TGTGCCAGCAGTTTATTAAACAATAAACAGTTCTTC. This sequence encodes CASSLLNNKQFF.

The V call is TRBV7-3, the J call TRBJ2-6; D is perhaps TRBD2 (5 bases). The CDR3 is 18 amino acids. Trimming took off 4 bases at V and 1 base at J, with 17 bases between the two ends. Looked up from germline, CDR1 is SGHTA and CDR2 is FQGTGA. This chain's CDR3 is CASSSSVLRGSGANVLTF. DNA for the CDR3: TGTGCCAGCAGCTCCTCGGTCCTACGAGGGTCTGGGGCCAACGTCCTGACTTTC.

The chain combines TRBV7-9 with TRBJ2-7, with D maybe TRBD2 (6 bases). With 5 bases removed from V and 0 bases from J, the gap between germline ends came to 14 bases. The CDR3 is 15 amino acids. Germline V CDR1 and CDR2: SEHNR, FQNEAQ (reference sequence). The DNA of the CDR3 is TGTGCCAGCAGCCCGACTAGAGGGCCCTCCTACGAGCAGTACTTC. Translation: CASSPTRGPSYEQYF.

V is TRBV19 and J is TRBJ1-5, with 7 bases that match TRBD1. Germline-derived CDR1 and CDR2 are LNHDA and SQIVND (reference sequence). The length of the CDR3 is 13 residues. J gave up 6 bases and V 5 bases, and 4 bases lay outside the gene matches. CDR3 DNA: TGTGCCAGTAGTCAGACAGGGACTCAGCCCCAGCATTTT. Translated, it gives CASSQTGTQPQHF.

The chain employs TRBV2 and TRBJ1-1; D unresolved. The germline gives CDR1 SNHLY, CDR2 FYNNEI. The V and J ends lost 4 bases and 1 base respectively, with 4 bases between them. The CDR3 has 12 residues. The CDR3 DNA is TGTGCCAGCAGTGGACAGAACACTGAAGCTTTCTTT. Translation gives CASSGQNTEAFF.

This clone has only a few counts. The chain couples TRBV5-1 to TRBJ2-5, with 7 bases that match TRBD2. The germline gives CDR1 SGHRS, CDR2 YFSETQ. The V and J ends lost 3 bases and 4 bases, in that order; junction bases with no gene match: 12. The length of the CDR3 is 16 residues. DNA of the CDR3: TGCGCCAGCAGCTCGTCGACGGGCGGGAGTCGAGAGACCCAGTACTTC. It translates to CASSSSTGGSRETQYF.